Below, 25 T cell receptor beta chains from the same sample are listed, as sequenced in a study of OX40 agonist ivuxolimab in advanced cancers. Library prep was done by the immunoSEQ multiplex PCR assay. The clones in this table, taken by TCRdb from immuneACCESS, are in-frame only. Not every clone is retained; where verified, under half of the shortfall comes from an unresolved V gene, and the cause of the rest is unknown. The sample includes about 70,000 clones, with roughly four fifths observed a single time. Around 6.7% of the sample comes from the top ten. The input for sequencing was CD4+ or CD8+ T cells sorted from blood, taken in a trial of the OX40 agonist ivuxolimab. The receptors here all came from an adult with an advanced solid tumor such as melanoma, head and neck, liver or kidney cancer.

The J gene is TRBJ1-5, the V gene TRBV19; the D is unclear. V lost 3 bases and J lost 5, with 8 bases in between. This CDR3 comprises 13 residues. Germline assignment: CDR1 LNHDA and CDR2 SQIVND (reference sequence). This chain's CDR3 is CASSIDGDQPQHF. As DNA, the CDR3 is TGTGCCAGTAGTATTGACGGGGATCAGCCCCAGCATTTT.

This clone was counted a few times. This chain connects TRBV7-2 to TRBJ1-2; a possible D gene is TRBD1 (6 bases). V lost 4 bases to trimming and J lost 7 bases, with 13 bases between them. Germline V gene lookup returns CDR1 SGHTA and CDR2 FQGNSA. The CDR3 is 13 amino acids. The chain's CDR3 is CASSSPVGGGYTF. The CDR3 bases are TGTGCCAGCAGCTCCCCTGTAGGGGGTGGCTACACCTTC. Full variable domain (missing parts from reference TRBV7-2 and TRBJ1-2): GAGVSQSPSNKVTEKGKDVELRCDPISGHTALYWYRQSLGQGLEFLIYFQGNSAPDKSGLPSDRFSAERTGGSVSTLTIQRTQQEDSAVYLCASSSPVGGGYTFGSGTRLTVV.

The chain combines TRBV5-1 with TRBJ2-5; the match to TRBD2 covers 9 bases. J gave up 1 base and V 6 bases, and 10 bases lay outside the gene matches. Germline loops: CDR1 SGHRS, CDR2 YFSETQ. The CDR3 consists of 16 residues. In DNA, the CDR3 is TGCGCCAGCACCCCTAGAGCGGGGGGCAGCCAAGAGACCCAGTACTTC. As protein: CASTPRAGGSQETQYF.

Only one count was recorded for this clone. The genes are TRBV5-1 and TRBJ1-1, with 11 bases lining up with TRBD1. V shed 0 bases, J shed 2 bases, and the junction held 0 bases outside the gene matches. The CDR3 covers 15 residues. The germline gives CDR1 SGHRS, CDR2 YFSETQ. The CDR3 bases are TGCGCCAGCAGCTTGGGGACAGGGGGCAACACTGAAGCTTTCTTT. Protein: CASSLGTGGNTEAFF.

The gene calls are TRBV4-3 and TRBJ1-2; 7 positions agree with TRBD1. V was clipped by 1 base and J by 5 bases; unmatched bases: 7. There are 15 residues in the CDR3. CDR1 is LGHNA, CDR2 YSLEER, per germline. The CDR3, as DNA: TGCGCCAGCAGCCAAGGCGGGACAGAGCCATATGGCTACACCTTC. Translation: CASSQGGTEPYGYTF.

J is TRBJ1-5 and V is TRBV6-6; no clear D gene. The germline V gene has CDR1 MNHNY and CDR2 SVGAGI (reference sequence). The CDR3 length is 13 residues. V lost 6 bases, J lost 7 bases, and 13 bases lay in between. DNA for the CDR3: TGTGCCAGCAGCCACGGAGCCCGGCAGCCCCAGCATTTT. Amino acid sequence: CASSHGARQPQHF.

Here the CDR3 reads CASSPNYGTSEYNEQFF. The CDR3 DNA reads TGTGCCAGCAGCCCTAACTATGGGACTAGCGAATACAATGAGCAGTTCTTC. The V and J genes are TRBV11-3 and TRBJ2-1, with 10 bases identical to TRBD2. J lost 4 bases, V lost 5 bases, and 11 bases had no gene match. The CDR3 has 17 amino acids. The V gene's germline CDR1 is SGHNT and CDR2 YENEEA.

The chain is built from TRBV5-6 and TRBJ2-7, with 7 positions matching TRBD1. Germline CDR1 SGHDT, CDR2 YYEEEE. Unmatched junction bases numbered 13, after V lost 4 bases and J lost 6 bases. CDR3 length: 15 amino acids. The CDR3, as DNA: TGTGCCAGCAGCCAAACATTAAGGACAGGCGTCGAGCAGTACTTC. Its protein is CASSQTLRTGVEQYF.

The chain joins TRBV5-1 to TRBJ1-4; 7 bases are shared with TRBD1. The V segment lost 0 bases and the J segment 8 bases; nucleotides outside the gene matches: 7. The length of the CDR3 is 15 residues. Per the germline V gene, CDR1 is SGHRS and CDR2 is YFSETQ. CDR3 sequence reads: CASSLGRDSREKLFF. The CDR3 DNA follows: TGCGCCAGCAGCTTGGGACGGGACAGTAGGGAAAAACTGTTTTTT. The variable domain in full, completed from reference TRBV5-1 and TRBJ1-4, reads KAGVTQTPRYLIKTRGQQVTLSCSPISGHRSVSWYQQTPGQGLQFLFEYFSETQRNKGNFPGRFSGRQFSNSRSEMNVSTLELGDSALYLCASSLGRDSREKLFFGSGTQLSVL.

The CDR3 protein is CASGTGPSGQETQYF. The CDR3 nucleotides are TGTGCTAGTGGTACCGGGCCTAGTGGTCAAGAGACCCAGTACTTC. This chain connects TRBV12-5 to TRBJ2-5; no firm D call. V shed 5 bases and J shed 2 bases, with 15 bases lying between them. Germline V gene data show CDR1 as LGHNT and CDR2 as FRNRAP. The CDR3 totals 15 residues.

The chain carries TRBV5-4 and TRBJ1-2; D not certain. The CDR3 has 17 residues. Germline CDR1 reads SGHNT; CDR2 reads YYREEE (reference sequence). Trimming took off 6 bases at V and 8 bases at J, with 29 bases between the two ends. CDR3 sequence: CASTGSSVLAGLSGYTF. The CDR3 nucleotides read TGTGCCAGCACAGGCTCCAGTGTGCTGGCAGGCCTAAGCGGCTACACCTTC.

The chain combines TRBV4-2 with TRBJ2-7; D tentatively fits TRBD1 or TRBD2 (5 bases each). Trimming took 5 bases from V and 5 from J, leaving 16 bases between them. CDR3 length equals 14 residues. From germline, CDR1 is LGHNA and CDR2 YNFKEQ. CDR3 bases: TGTGCCAGCAGCTTATCGTTTGGGGGTCACGAGCAGTACTTC. Its translation is CASSLSFGGHEQYF.

This chain's CDR3 is CASSLLIGATGNTIYF. The CDR3 DNA reads as TGTGCCAGCAGTTTATTAATCGGCGCGACAGGAAACACCATATATTTT. The chain joins TRBV28 to TRBJ1-3; D call uncertain. Germline V gives CDR1 MDHEN, CDR2 SYDVKM. The V end was cut by 1 base, the J end by 4 bases, with 14 bases between. The CDR3 spans 16 residues.

The V call is TRBV6-6, the J call TRBJ2-5; 7 bases align to TRBD1. The CDR3 covers 15 residues. The J segment lost 5 bases and the V segment lost 2 bases, leaving 8 bases of the junction unmatched. Germline V lookup: CDR1 MNHNY, CDR2 SVGAGI (reference sequence). The CDR3 protein is CASSYPKGGWETQYF. CDR3 DNA sequence: TGTGCCAGCAGTTACCCGAAAGGGGGCTGGGAGACCCAGTACTTC.

Comment on this clone: The junction and the germline gene differ at one end; a read error may be behind it. The J gene is TRBJ2-3, the V gene TRBV11-2; D is uncertain. Germline V gene lookup returns CDR1 SGHAT and CDR2 FQNNGV. The CDR3 covers 11 residues. CDR3 sequence: CASSLADKPHF. The CDR3 DNA reads as TGTGCCAGCAGCTTAGCCGACAAGCCGCATTTT.

The chain has TRBV28 and TRBJ1-1; D is unresolved. Trimming took 6 bases from V and 0 from J, leaving 11 bases between them. Germline assignment: CDR1 MDHEN and CDR2 SYDVKM. The length of the CDR3 is 14 residues. The CDR3 DNA reads TGTGCCAGCAGCCTGGCGGGGATGAACACTGAAGCTTTCTTT. Translating gives CASSLAGMNTEAFF. Based on the CDR3 plus reference TRBV28 and TRBJ1-1, the full variable domain is DVKVTQSSRYLVKRTGEKVFLECVQDMDHENMFWYRQDPGLGLRLIYFSYDVKMKEKGDIPEGYSVSREKKERFSLILESASTNQTSMYLCASSLAGMNTEAFFGQGTRLTVV.

The chain is built from TRBV19 and TRBJ1-5; 10 bases are a match to TRBD1. The CDR3 consists of 19 residues. Germline values: CDR1 LNHDA, CDR2 SQIVND (reference sequence). J lost 2 bases, V lost 6 bases, and 16 bases had no gene match. In DNA, the CDR3 is TGTGCCAGTAGCAACAACCGGGACAGGGGATCTTTAGGCAATCAGCCCCAGCATTTT. Amino acid sequence: CASSNNRDRGSLGNQPQHF.

The J gene is TRBJ1-2, the V gene TRBV10-3; 10 bases agree with TRBD1. CDR3 length: 14 amino acids. Germline trimming cut 11 bases from V and 1 base from J; bases unmatched to any gene: 7. Germline CDR1 is ENHRY and CDR2 is SYGVKD. The CDR3 region has the DNA TGTGCCGCCGGACAGGGGGACTATAACTATGGCTACACCTTC. Amino acid sequence: CAAGQGDYNYGYTF.

The chain employs TRBV4-1 and TRBJ2-1; D uncertain. In germline, CDR1 is MGHRA, CDR2 YSYEKL. The CDR3 length is 11 residues. The V gene lost 0 bases and the J gene lost 8 bases, with 2 bases spanning the gap. CDR3 sequence (DNA): TGCGCCAGCAGCCAAGAGGATGAGCAGTTCTTC. Translated: CASSQEDEQFF.

CDR3 region: CATSASPRTGDDGYTF. The CDR3 DNA follows: TGTGCCACCAGCGCTTCCCCCAGGACAGGGGATGATGGCTACACCTTC. V and J are TRBV15 and TRBJ1-2, with 9 positions matching TRBD1. The V gene end was trimmed by 5 bases and the J gene end by 6 bases; junction bases not matched to a gene: 13. This CDR3 is built from 16 residues. Germline V gives CDR1 LNHNV, CDR2 YYDKDF (reference sequence). The entire variable domain, with the rest obtained from reference TRBV15 and TRBJ1-2, is as follows: DAMVIQNPRYQVTQFGKPVTLSCSQTLNHNVMYWYQQKSSQAPKLLFHYYDKDFNNEADTPDNFQSRRPNTSFCFLDIRSPGLGDTAMYLCATSASPRTGDDGYTFGSGTRLTVV.

The CDR3 protein is CASSLRNTGELFF. The CDR3 DNA is TGTGCCAGCAGCCTACGGAATACCGGGGAGCTGTTTTTT. This chain uses TRBV28 with TRBJ2-2; the D is unclear. The length of the CDR3 is 13 residues. Germline V lookup: CDR1 MDHEN, CDR2 SYDVKM. Trimming shortened V by 6 bases and J by 5 bases, and 10 bases separated the two germline ends.

This sequence joins TRBV10-3 and TRBJ2-2; 10 bases agree with TRBD2. The germline gives CDR1 ENHRY, CDR2 SYGVKD. The CDR3 runs to 16 residues. V lost 4 bases and J lost 7; bases outside the gene matches: 9. For the CDR3, the DNA is TGTGCCATCAGTGTTTCTTTAGCGGGGGGCGGCGGGGAGCTGTTTTTT. This codes for CAISVSLAGGGGELFF.

This chain links TRBV19 with TRBJ1-5; maybe TRBD1 (6 bases). The V end lost 3 bases, the J end lost 5 bases, and 14 bases lay between the germline ends. The CDR3 length is 15 residues. Germline V CDR1 and CDR2: LNHDA, SQIVND (reference sequence). The CDR3 DNA is TGTGCCAGTAGTATGTCGACAGGCTCTTATCAGCCCCAGCATTTT. The encoded protein is CASSMSTGSYQPQHF. Variable domain in full (rest from reference TRBV19 and TRBJ1-5): DGGITQSPKYLFRKEGQNVTLSCEQNLNHDAMYWYRQDPGQGLRLIYYSQIVNDFQKGDIAEGYSVSREKKESFPLTVTSAQKNPTAFYLCASSMSTGSYQPQHFGDGTRLSIL.

The count of this clone is one. This chain links TRBV6-1 with TRBJ2-3, with D maybe TRBD2 (6 bases). CDR3 size: 15 residues. V was pared by 6 bases and J by 5 bases, with 18 bases between. Germline V gives CDR1 MNHNS, CDR2 SASEGT. The CDR3 DNA sequence: TGTGCCAGCAGCCCGTTGGAGGGCAGACTAGATACGCAGTATTTT. Amino acid sequence: CASSPLEGRLDTQYF.

The chain has TRBV27 and TRBJ2-1; 9 nucleotides match TRBD2. This CDR3 has 13 residues. CDR1 and CDR2 (germline): MNHEY, SMNVEV (reference sequence). J gave up 13 bases and V 5 bases, and 9 bases lay outside the gene matches. The CDR3 region is CASSTLAGRFQFF. The CDR3 DNA follows: TGTGCCAGCAGTACTCTAGCGGGGCGATTCCAGTTCTTC.